The present T cell receptor beta chain was sequenced within a study of blood T cells in healthy people across ages. This clonotype showed up many times. The antigen remains undetermined. Study findings and constraints: Because donor CMV status was unknown, expanded clonotype changes were possibly confounded.

Germline V gene sequence: CDR1 SGHRS, CDR2 YFSETQ. This CDR3 is 15 amino acids long. V dropped 3 bases and J dropped 5; count of bases not matched to a gene: 9. Alongside a J-beta primer mix, a sample-barcoded 5' primer served in a second PCR lasting roughly 6 to 12 cycles. MiXCR, applied by TCRdb to the 5' RACE reads, yields one record per CDR3 protein. The sample lists around 800,000 distinct CDR3 sequences, 20% to 30% occurring once. The sample was also linked to a second study, of T cells of mothers and their children. That source adds: The donors comprised about 6 children and their three healthy Caucasian mothers. RNA that had been extracted went wholly into cDNA synthesis, at about 1.5 ug per 15 ul. Over 8 million reads per mother and roughly 3 million per child were obtained.

The genes are TRBV5-1 and TRBJ2-5; 8 bases line up with TRBD2. The source is a boy under 18 in good health. The specimen was blood. CDR3 nucleotides: TGCGCCAGCAGCTGGACGGGGGGGAAGGTGGAGACCCAGTACTTC. Encoded protein: CASSWTGGKVETQYF.